This T cell receptor (beta chain) was observed in a study of blood T cell repertoires in COVID-19. Study at large: The United States, Italy and Spain were the sources of the acute and convalescent COVID-19 samples. Nucleic acid was either cDNA or gDNA, and it came from T cells, B-cell-depleted T cells, or PBMCs.

Original analysis: Cell counts per sample came from amplifying reference gene primers. Assay used: immunoSEQ multiplex PCR; TCRdb lists only in-frame clones, some missing. The V and J calls and the clone size are those of that table, but D and trimming were determined from the DNA. The sample lists about 100,000 clones, about 84% seen once, with 9.5% to 15% in the top ten. Germline CDR1 reads DFQATT; CDR2 reads SNEGSKA (reference sequence). V lost 3 bases to trimming and J lost 7 bases, with 19 bases between them. The CDR3 loop spans 14 amino acids. The source material was peripheral blood. J is TRBJ2-7 and V is TRBV20-1; D is unclear. The TCR comes from a human donor in a cohort sampled during active COVID-19. In nucleotides, the CDR3 is TGCAGTGCTAGTCCCGGGTCAGACTCATCAGAGCAGTACTTC. Amino acids: CSASPGSDSSEQYF.